A single T cell receptor (beta chain) is shown here with its context. Its antigen is still unknown. V gave up 7 bases and J gave up 0 bases, with 12 bases separating them. The CDR3 loop spans 15 amino acids. This entry comes from a study of Graves' ophthalmopathy and Graves' hyperthyroidism. Study-wide background: Peripheral blood was collected at initial diagnosis, before any treatment. Study-wide results and limits: With roughly 69% sensitivity and 72.22% specificity, the model predicted ophthalmopathy progression.

It was on clinical symptoms, serum thyroxine, TRAb, thyroid ultrasound and orbital computed tomography that diagnosis relied. Using RNA transcripts, the TCR beta CDR3 regions were amplified. First-round RT-PCR employed HTBI primers, with a second-round multiplex PCR after it. In TCRdb, the multiplex PCR reads were re-called with MiXCR into one record per CDR3 protein. The repertoire includes under 250,000 distinct CDR3 sequences, around a fifth of them detected once, and approximately 40% sits in the top ten. The gene calls are TRBV12-3 or TRBV12-4 and TRBJ2-2, with D unresolved. Sample: peripheral blood. The sequence came from a woman between 50 and 59 years old with Graves' ophthalmopathy. CDR3 in DNA: TGTGCCAGCACTCCGTGGCGTACGAACACCGGGGAGCTGTTTTTT. Its translation is CASTPWRTNTGELFF.